This entry is about one TCR beta chain. The sample comes from a study of blood T cell repertoires in COVID-19. Study-level information: Acute-phase and convalescent COVID-19 samples originated in the United States, Italy and Spain.

Per the original data handling: Counts of nucleated cells, estimated from reference gene primer amplification, were obtained. Some clones are missing from TCRdb's copy, which holds only in-frame ones; the method was immunoSEQ multiplex PCR. Clonal size and the V and J genes are those of that table, whereas D and trimming came from the DNA. Seen here are a few hundred thousand clones, about 80% observed once, and the top ten hold around 3.5%. Participants spanned ages about 18 to 90 years and resided in around 25 US areas. Cohort placement rested on clinical history that participants reported themselves. This CDR3 is 17 amino acids long. J lost 7 bases, V lost 5 bases, and 18 bases had no gene match. Germline lookup yields CDR1 MGHRA and CDR2 YSYEKL.

The V and J genes are TRBV4-1 and TRBJ2-7, with 9 bases lining up with TRBD2. The sample was PBMCs or T cells enriched from blood (not recorded which). This receptor was obtained from a man between 45 and 60 years old who had recovered from COVID-19. CDR3 sequence reads: CASSLMGAGGPGGEQYF. As DNA, the CDR3 is TGCGCCAGCAGCTTGATGGGGGCGGGAGGGCCAGGAGGTGAGCAGTACTTC.